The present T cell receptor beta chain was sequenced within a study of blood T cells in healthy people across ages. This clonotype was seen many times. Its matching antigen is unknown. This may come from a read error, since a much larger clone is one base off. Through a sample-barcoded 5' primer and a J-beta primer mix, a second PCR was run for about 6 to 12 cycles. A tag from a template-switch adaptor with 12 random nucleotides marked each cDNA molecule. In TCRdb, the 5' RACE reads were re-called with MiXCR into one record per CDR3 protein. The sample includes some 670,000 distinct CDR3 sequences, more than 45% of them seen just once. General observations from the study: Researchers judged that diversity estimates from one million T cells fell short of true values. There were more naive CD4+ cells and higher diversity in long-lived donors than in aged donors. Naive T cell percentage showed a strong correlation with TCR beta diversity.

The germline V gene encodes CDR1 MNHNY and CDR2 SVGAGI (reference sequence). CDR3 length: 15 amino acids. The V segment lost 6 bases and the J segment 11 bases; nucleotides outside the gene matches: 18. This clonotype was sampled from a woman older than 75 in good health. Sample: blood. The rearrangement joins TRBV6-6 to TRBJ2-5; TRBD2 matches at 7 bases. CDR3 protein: CASRRNWGGTDEQYF. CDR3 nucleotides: TGTGCCAGCAGAAGGAACTGGGGGGGAACGGATGAGCAGTACTTC.